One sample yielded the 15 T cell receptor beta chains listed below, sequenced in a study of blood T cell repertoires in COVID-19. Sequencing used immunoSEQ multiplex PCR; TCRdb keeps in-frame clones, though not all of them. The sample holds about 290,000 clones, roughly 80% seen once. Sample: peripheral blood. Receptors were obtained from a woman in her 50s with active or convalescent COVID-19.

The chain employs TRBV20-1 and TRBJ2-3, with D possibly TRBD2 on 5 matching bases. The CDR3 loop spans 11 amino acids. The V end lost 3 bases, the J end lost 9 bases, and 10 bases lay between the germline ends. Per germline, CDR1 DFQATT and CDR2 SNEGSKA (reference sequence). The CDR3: CSARDPGTQYF. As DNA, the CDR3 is TGCAGTGCTAGGGACCCGGGGACGCAGTATTTT.

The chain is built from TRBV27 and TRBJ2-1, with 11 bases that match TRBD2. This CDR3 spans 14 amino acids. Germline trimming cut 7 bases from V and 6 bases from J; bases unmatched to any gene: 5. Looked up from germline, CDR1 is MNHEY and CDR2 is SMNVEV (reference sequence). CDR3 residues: CASKGLAGVNEQFF. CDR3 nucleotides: TGTGCCAGCAAAGGACTAGCGGGCGTCAATGAGCAGTTCTTC.

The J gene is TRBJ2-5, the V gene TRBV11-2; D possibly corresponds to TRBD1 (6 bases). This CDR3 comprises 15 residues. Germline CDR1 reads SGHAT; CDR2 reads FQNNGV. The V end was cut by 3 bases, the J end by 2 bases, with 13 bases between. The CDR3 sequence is CASSFPIGGQETQYF. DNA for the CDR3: TGTGCCAGCAGCTTCCCCATAGGGGGACAAGAGACCCAGTACTTC.

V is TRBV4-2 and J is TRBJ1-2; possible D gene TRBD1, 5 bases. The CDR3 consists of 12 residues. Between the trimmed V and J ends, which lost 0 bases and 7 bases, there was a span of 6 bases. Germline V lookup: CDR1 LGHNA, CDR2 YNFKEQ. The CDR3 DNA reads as TGTGCCAGCAGCCAAGATAGGGGTGGCTACACCTTC. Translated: CASSQDRGGYTF.

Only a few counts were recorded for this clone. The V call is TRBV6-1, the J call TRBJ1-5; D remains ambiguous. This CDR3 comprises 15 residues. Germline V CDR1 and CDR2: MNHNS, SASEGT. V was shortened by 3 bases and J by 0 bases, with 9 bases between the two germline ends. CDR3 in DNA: TGTGCCAGCAGTGAGTTCGCGGATAGCAATCAGCCCCAGCATTTT. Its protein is CASSEFADSNQPQHF.

Here the CDR3 DNA reads TGTGCCTGGAGCCTTGGCAGGGGCACTGAAGCTTTCTTT. Translation gives CAWSLGRGTEAFF. J is TRBJ1-1 and V is TRBV30; tentative D call: TRBD1 (6 bases). Germline V gene sequence: CDR1 GTSNPN, CDR2 SVGIG (reference sequence). The CDR3 has 13 amino acids. The ends were cut back, 3 bases at V and 4 bases at J, with 12 bases in the middle. Full variable domain (outside the CDR3, taken from reference TRBV30 and TRBJ1-1): SQTIHQWPATLVQPVGSPLSLECTVEGTSNPNLYWYRQAAGRGLQLLFYSVGIGQISSEVPQNLSASRPQDRQFILSSKKLLLSDSGFYLCAWSLGRGTEAFFGQGTRLTVV.

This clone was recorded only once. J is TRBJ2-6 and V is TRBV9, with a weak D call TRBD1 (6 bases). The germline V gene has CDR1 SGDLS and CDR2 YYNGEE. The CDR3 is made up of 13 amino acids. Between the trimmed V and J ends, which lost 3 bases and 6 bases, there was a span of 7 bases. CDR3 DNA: TGTGCCAGCAGCGAGGGGGAGGCCAACGTCCTGACTTTC. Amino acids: CASSEGEANVLTF.

The CDR3 bases are TGTGCCACCAGCAGAGAGGCAGGGATAGGGCAGCCCCAGCATTTT. This translates into CATSREAGIGQPQHF. This chain connects TRBV15 to TRBJ1-5; D possibly corresponds to TRBD1 (5 bases). Trimming took off 0 bases at V and 7 bases at J, with 13 bases between the two ends. Germline CDR1 and CDR2: LNHNV and YYDKDF (reference sequence). This CDR3 comprises 15 residues. The variable domain in full, with the rest retrieved from reference TRBV15 and TRBJ1-5, is DAMVIQNPRYQVTQFGKPVTLSCSQTLNHNVMYWYQQKSSQAPKLLFHYYDKDFNNEADTPDNFQSRRPNTSFCFLDIRSPGLGDTAMYLCATSREAGIGQPQHFGDGTRLSIL.

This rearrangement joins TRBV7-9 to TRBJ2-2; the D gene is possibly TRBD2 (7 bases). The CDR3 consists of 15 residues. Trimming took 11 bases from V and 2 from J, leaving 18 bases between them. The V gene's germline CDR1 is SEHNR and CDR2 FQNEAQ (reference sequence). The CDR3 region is CAVGGLPPNTGELFF. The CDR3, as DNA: TGTGCCGTCGGGGGGCTACCCCCCAACACCGGGGAGCTGTTTTTT.

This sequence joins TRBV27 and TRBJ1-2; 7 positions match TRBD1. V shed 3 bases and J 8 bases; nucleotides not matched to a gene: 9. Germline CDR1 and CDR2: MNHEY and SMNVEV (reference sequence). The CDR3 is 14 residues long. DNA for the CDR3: TGTGCCAGCAGTTTGATTACAGGGGCTGGAGGCTACACCTTC. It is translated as CASSLITGAGGYTF.

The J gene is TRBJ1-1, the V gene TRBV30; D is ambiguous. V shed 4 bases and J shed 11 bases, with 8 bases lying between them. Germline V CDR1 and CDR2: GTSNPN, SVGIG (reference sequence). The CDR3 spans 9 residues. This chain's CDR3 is CAWKARAFF. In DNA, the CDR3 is TGTGCCTGGAAGGCCAGGGCTTTCTTT.

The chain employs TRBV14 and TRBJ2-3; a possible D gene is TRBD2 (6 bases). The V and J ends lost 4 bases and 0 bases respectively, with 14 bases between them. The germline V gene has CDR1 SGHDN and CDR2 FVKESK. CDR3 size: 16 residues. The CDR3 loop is CASSPLVAVSTDTQYF. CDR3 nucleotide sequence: TGTGCCAGCAGCCCACTGGTAGCGGTTAGCACAGATACGCAGTATTTT. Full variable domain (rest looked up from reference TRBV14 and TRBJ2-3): EAGVTQFPSHSVIEKGQTVTLRCDPISGHDNLYWYRRVMGKEIKFLLHFVKESKQDESGMPNNRFLAERTGGTYSTLKVQPAELEDSGVYFCASSPLVAVSTDTQYFGPGTRLTVL.

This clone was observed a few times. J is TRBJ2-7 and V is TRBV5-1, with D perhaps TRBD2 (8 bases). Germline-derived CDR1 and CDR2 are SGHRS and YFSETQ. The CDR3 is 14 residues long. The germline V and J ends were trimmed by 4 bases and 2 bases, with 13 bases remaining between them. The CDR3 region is CASSRGGQTYEQYF. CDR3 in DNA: TGCGCCAGCAGCCGGGGGGGACAGACCTACGAGCAGTACTTC.

CDR3: CASSSQASMEKLFF. The CDR3 bases are TGTGCCAGCAGCTCACAGGCCTCCATGGAAAAACTGTTTTTT. This chain uses TRBV5-5 with TRBJ1-4; D may be TRBD1 (5 bases). The CDR3 sequence is 14 residues long. Germline assignment: CDR1 SGHKS and CDR2 YYEKEE (reference sequence). Trimming pared 3 bases from V and 8 bases from J, leaving 14 bases between. The variable domain in full, with the rest retrieved from reference TRBV5-5 and TRBJ1-4, is DAGVTQSPTHLIKTRGQQVTLRCSPISGHKSVSWYQQVLGQGPQFIFQYYEKEERGRGNFPDRFSARQFPNYSSELNVNALLLGDSALYLCASSSQASMEKLFFGSGTQLSVL.

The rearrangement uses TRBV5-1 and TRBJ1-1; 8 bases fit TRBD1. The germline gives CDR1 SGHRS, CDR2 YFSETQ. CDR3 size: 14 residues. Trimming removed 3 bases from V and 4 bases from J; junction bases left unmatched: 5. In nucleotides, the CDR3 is TGCGCCAGCAGCTCGACAGGGGTGGGCACTGAAGCTTTCTTT. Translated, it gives CASSSTGVGTEAFF.